This note documents a single T cell receptor beta chain sequence. Measured with immunoSEQ multiplex PCR; TCRdb has only the in-frame clones, and not every one. The sample yields some 37,000 clones, around 92% seen once. This record belongs to a study of T cell changes during pregnancy in multiple sclerosis. The V gene's germline CDR1 is SGHDT and CDR2 YYEEEE. With 5 bases removed from V and 1 base from J, the gap between germline ends came to 16 bases. This CDR3 has 15 residues. The sequenced sample was PBMCs (not recorded whether the cells were cultured). The rearrangement links TRBV5-6 to TRBJ2-7; D is undetermined. The receptor was derived from a female donor with multiple sclerosis, enrolled in a pregnancy study. The CDR3 bases are TGTGCCAGCAGTAACGGACCCGTAGCTTCCTACGAGCAGTACTTC. Residues: CASSNGPVASYEQYF.